This TCR beta chain was observed in a study of regulatory T cells in long-lasting Graves disease. The V gene end was trimmed by 0 bases and the J gene end by 2 bases; junction bases not matched to a gene: 4. Germline V CDR1 and CDR2: MNHEY, SVGAGI. This CDR3 has 16 residues. This clonotype occurred many times. TCR beta libraries were built with iRepertoire HTBI primers and Arm-PCR of CDR3 regions. TCRdb redid the calling of the multiplex PCR reads with MiXCR, one entry per CDR3 protein. The table has 400,000 or so distinct CDR3 sequences, roughly 20% seen once; the top ten hold less than 25%. Regarding time point: persistent/refractory GD, antithyroid drugs over 5 years with positive TRAb. From RNA extracted from PBMCs, the TCR library was made.

The source was peripheral blood mononuclear cells (PBMCs), collected when the disease was refractory, from a patient treated with antithyroid drugs. The source of this sequence is a female donor with Graves disease. This chain links TRBV6-5 with TRBJ1-1; TRBD1 aligns across 9 bases. The CDR3 spells CASSYSHRGLNTEAFF. In DNA form, the CDR3 reads TGTGCCAGCAGTTACTCACACAGGGGGCTCAACACTGAAGCTTTCTTT.